This T cell receptor beta chain was obtained from a study of control samples from healthy donors and cancer patients. The count of this clone is one. The protocol was immunoSEQ multiplex PCR, while the TCRdb copy is restricted to in-frame clones and leaves out a portion. The sample contains 260,000 or so clones, around 79% of which appear only once. The CDR3 consists of 15 residues. Trimming removed 6 bases from V and 3 bases from J, with 15 bases in between. Germline V gene data show CDR1 as MNHEY and CDR2 as SVGEGT. The receptor was derived from a woman between 55 and 75 years old with lung cancer. The chain combines TRBV6-2 or TRBV6-3 with TRBJ2-4, with D perhaps TRBD2 (5 bases). The sequencing sample was made of PBMCs. Here the CDR3 reads CASSLTGMDKNIQYF. The CDR3, as DNA: TGTGCCAGCAGCCTTACCGGGATGGACAAAAACATTCAGTACTTC.